This TCR beta chain was recovered during a study of OX40 agonist ivuxolimab in advanced cancers. About the study: Averaging roughly 60 years in age, with a range of 23 to 79, the cohort was approximately 83% male. It was permissible to have had prior anti-PD-1, anti-PD-L1 or anti-CTLA-4 therapy, and approximately 41% had some.

Sequencing used immunoSEQ multiplex PCR; TCRdb keeps in-frame clones, though not all of them. The sample has tens of thousands of clones, 80% to 95% seen once; the top ten hold 8.7%. From germline, CDR1 is SGHNT and CDR2 YYREEE (reference sequence). CDR3 size: 11 residues. V was shortened by 2 bases and J by 4 bases, with 4 bases between the two germline ends. A word on this clone: What it binds is unknown. This sample includes further DNA sequences coding for the same CDR3.

Findings and caveats of the study: Circulating CD4+ and CD8+ T cells showed clonal expansion by week 6 at 0.1 to 3.0 mg/kg.

The rearrangement uses TRBV5-4 and TRBJ2-7; no clear D. The sequencing used CD4+ or CD8+ T cells sorted from blood, collected in a trial of the OX40 agonist ivuxolimab. The TCR was taken from an adult with an advanced solid tumor such as melanoma, head and neck, liver or kidney cancer. As DNA, the CDR3 is TGTGCCAGCAGCTTAGGATACGAGCAGTACTTC. Its protein is CASSLGYEQYF.